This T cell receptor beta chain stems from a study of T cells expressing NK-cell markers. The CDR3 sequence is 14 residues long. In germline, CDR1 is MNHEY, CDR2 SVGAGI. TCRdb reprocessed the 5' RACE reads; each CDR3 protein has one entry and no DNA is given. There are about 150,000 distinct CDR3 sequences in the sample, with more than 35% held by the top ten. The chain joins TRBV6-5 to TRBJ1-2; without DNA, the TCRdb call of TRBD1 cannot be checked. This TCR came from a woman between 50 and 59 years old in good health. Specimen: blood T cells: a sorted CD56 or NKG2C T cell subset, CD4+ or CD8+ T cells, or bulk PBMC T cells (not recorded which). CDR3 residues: CASLGSAPGYGYTF.